This T cell receptor beta chain was sequenced in a study of T-cell memory formation after mild COVID-19. This clonotype has ten or more counts. CDR1 and CDR2 from the germline V gene are SNHLY and FYNNEI. Trimming removed 4 bases at V and 5 bases at J, with 17 bases between. The CDR3 is 15 amino acids. Using its own MiXCR run on the 5' RACE reads, TCRdb lists one record per CDR3 protein. The sample has some 200,000 distinct CDR3 sequences; approximately 10% are singletons. The receptor was isolated from a man between 18 and 29 years old who had mild COVID-19 (a few samples of this study predate the infection). Cell type and time point are not known. The rearrangement links TRBV2 to TRBJ2-5; D tentatively fits TRBD1 or TRBD2 (6 bases each). Material: PBMCs or a T cell subset sorted from them (not recorded which). The CDR3 protein is CASSVPRGLRETQYF. In DNA, the CDR3 is TGTGCCAGCAGTGTTCCCAGGGGACTTCGGGAGACCCAGTACTTC. The variable domain in full, completed from reference TRBV2 and TRBJ2-5, reads EPEVTQTPSHQVTQMGQEVILRCVPISNHLYFYWYRQILGQKVEFLVSFYNNEISEKSEIFDDQFSVERPDGSNFTLKIRSTKLEDSAMYFCASSVPRGLRETQYFGPGTRLLVL.